Sequencing of this T cell receptor beta chain was carried out in a study of CD8 T cells in Susac syndrome. RNA amounts of 0.5 to 1 ug underwent reverse transcription with random hexamers. The amplification used immunoSEQ multiplex PCR on TCR beta CDR3; it spanned 54 Vbeta and 13 Jbeta. Each CDR3 protein gets one entry after TCRdb re-called the immunoSEQ multiplex PCR reads with MiXCR. Of roughly 150,000 distinct CDR3 sequences in the sample, over 85% are singletons; the top ten hold roughly 0.2%. The CDR3 runs to 14 residues. Germline CDR1 MGHRA, CDR2 YSYEKL. Trimming took 4 bases from V and 5 from J, leaving 15 bases between them. Sequencing of TCR beta drew on CD8+ and CD4+ T cells from blood. The multiple sclerosis control group was made up of treatment-naive patients with stable or active relapsing-remitting disease.

Sequences were obtained from CD8+ T cells from PBMCs. The source is a human donor with multiple sclerosis. The chain couples TRBV4-1 to TRBJ2-7; no clear D. The CDR3 DNA follows: TGCGCCAGCAGCCCGACCCCCCGGCTCCACGAGCAGTACTTC. This encodes CASSPTPRLHEQYF.